The present TCR beta chain was sequenced within a study of T cell responses to AZD1222 COVID-19 vaccine (dated by TCRdb to the early 2020s). For context, the study as a whole: TCR sequencing was performed for about 250 trial participants, of whom roughly 200 were given two doses of AZD1222 and some 25 were given two doses of MenACWY control vaccine. Enrollment into the trials was organized by age into subgroups of 18-55, 56-69 and 70-plus years, and those subgroups contained around 150, 28 and 57 TCR-sequenced participants, respectively.

After removal of 5 bases from V and 6 bases from J, the junction retains 8 bases not matched to a gene. Sequences MRHNA (CDR1) and SNTAGT (CDR2) are obtained from the germline V gene. The CDR3 has 15 amino acids, counting the end cysteine and phenylalanine. Only the CDR3 DNA is retained, 45 bases long and in frame from the first base. Worth noting for this clone: It has no known antigen specificity. Qualities for individual bases were not recorded, and no much larger clone is one base off.

Overall results and qualifications from the work: Conclusions about previously exposed vaccinees are limited, since just five or six AZD1222 recipients were seropositive for SARS-CoV-2 at baseline. Participants were mostly white British, with more females than males. The authors suggested clonal diversity may have been underestimated. Epitopes outside the regions mutated in the B.1.351 and B.1.1.7 variants were reportedly recognized by nearly half of the unique spike-specific TCRs. Because no day 14 peak-response samples were available, the repertoires could be characterized only after the peak T cell response. In the small 56-69-year group, the increase in depth fell short of significance, most likely because of low power. The vaccine-associated CD4 TCRs covered the entire spike protein, and the dominant responses fell in regions 160-218 and 743-854. A significant rise in spike-specific TCR breadth and depth was observed after two AZD1222 doses relative to day 0 and relative to MenACWY recipients.

Reading the label with the study, this specimen's time point is: about 28 days (+/-7) after the second vaccine dose. AZD1222 recipients with second doses at about 4 weeks or about 12 weeks were pooled, because spike-specific TCR depth and breadth did not differ between schedules. Samples from vaccinated people were obtained from the UK trials COV001 and COV002, which included a single-blind randomized controlled phase 2/3 trial of AZD1222 (ChAdOx1 nCoV-19) in healthy adults. Trial participant PBMC samples were collected at day 0 and day 28 after the second dose for TCRbeta chain sequencing. The CDR3 regions of human TCRbeta chains were analyzed by immunosequencing. The authors' pipeline ran thus. TCRs in the repertoires were compared against a reference library of SARS-CoV-2-specific TCRs that had been generated with the MIRA antigen-specificity platform. Breadth was defined as the fraction of unique TCRs that were SARS-CoV-2-associated. Depth was defined as the fraction of total T cells that were SARS-CoV-2-associated. Using the MIRA data, every spike-specific TCR was mapped to the spike region that the TCR reacted to and assigned to either a CD4 or a CD8 class. Log10-transformed breadth and depth values were compared by one-way ANOVA with Sidak's multiple comparisons tests. TCRdb stores this immuneACCESS table with in-frame sequences only. Part of the clones is absent; in the studies checked, under half of the shortfall reflects unresolved V genes, and no reason is known for the rest. The D gene and trimming were derived from the DNA, and the V and J assignments and clone size from that table. This sample has about 75,000 clones in its table, and roughly 91% of those were observed once. The ten largest clones capture 18% of the sample.

The sequencing used peripheral blood, collected 28 days after the second AZD1222 dose. The sequence was obtained from an adult who received the AZD1222 COVID-19 vaccine. The chain links TRBV6-4 with TRBJ1-1; 11 central bases correspond to TRBD1. The CDR3 region reads CASSPGTGGNPEAFF. Read as DNA, the sequence is TGTGCCAGCAGTCCCGGGACAGGGGGAAACCCTGAAGCTTTCTTT.